The present T cell receptor (beta chain) was sequenced within a study of cytomegalovirus exposure and HLA in healthy donors (dated by TCRdb to about 2017). A note on the overall study: According to an earlier analysis of several hundred of the donors, about 180 million T cells yielded roughly 110 million unique TCR beta sequences and around 300 Gb of sequence data. Every discovery cohort repertoire had been produced on one sequencing platform. Both class I and class II loci were covered by HLA typing, at four-digit resolution. High-throughput TCR immunosequencing, statistical association of individual TCRs with disease status, and machine learning were combined to predict cytomegalovirus infection status. The aim of the study was to test whether cataloging public T cell receptors could identify signatures of past pathogen exposure. Besides the first cohort of roughly 660 subjects, a separate validation cohort made up of 120 or so different subjects was used. The number of donors typed differed by locus, with roughly 629-640 for A, B, C, DRB1 and DQB1, more than 500 for DQA1, 600 to 610 for DPA1, and some 470 for DPB1. The study profiled the T cell repertoires of about 720 subjects by immunosequencing and related them to cytomegalovirus serostatus. An early release covering approximately 600 HLA-typed donors comprised about 310 gigabases of sequencing data and roughly 85 million unique TCR sequences. Donor age, sex, ethnicity and CMV serostatus were collected together with the repertoire data. The later analysis used no new phenotypic data to find candidate immune exposures, relying instead on TCR beta sequences and their occurrence across donors. Because of strong linkage in the cohort, roughly five DR-DQ haplotypes were treated as single units for association and clustering. In a later genetic analysis, genome-wide SNP genotypes for about 65% of the roughly 700 donors were used, and that subset was treated as a discovery cohort. Across about 380 genotyped donors of the cohort, an average of approximately 240,000 unique TCR beta nucleotide sequences per donor were sequenced, and roughly a sixth of those sequences were non-productive. To study patterns of TCR occurrence, a later analysis re-analyzed previously published TCR beta repertoires from hundreds of donors and added high-resolution HLA genotyping. The genetic ancestry cluster associated with self-reported Caucasian donors included about 84% of the roughly 380 genotyped donors. An earlier analysis of some 500 of the donors applied high-throughput TCR beta sequencing to assess whether each TCR beta V gene segment acted as functional or pseudogenic.

This clone was recorded a few times. The antigen this receptor binds is unknown. No clone much larger than this one lies a single base away; base qualities are absent. The cohort consisted of 670 or so healthy bone marrow donors. At the time of sampling, every cohort member was nominally healthy, though immune exposures that went unrecorded were likely present. The donor was CMV seropositive and belonged to the group of 250 to 300 seropositive cohort members. A peripheral blood sample was collected from each donor, and TCR beta sequencing was performed on peripheral blood mononuclear cells. The Qiagen DNeasy Blood Extraction Kit was used to extract genomic DNA from the blood cell samples. CDR1 and CDR2 (SGHTA, FQGTGA) derive from the germline V gene. V is pruned by 4 bases and J by 6 bases, leaving 6 bases of the junction without a gene match. Spanning cysteine to phenylalanine, the CDR3 consists of 15 amino acids. Of all the DNA, just the CDR3 is kept, 45 bases in frame from base 1.

Results and caveats for the whole study, not just this receptor: Some IMGT-functional V segments, including TRBV6-2 and TRBV6-3, could not be distinguished by the 87-base-pair reads and were therefore excluded. A further reported finding was that TCR beta sequences accurately predicted the HLA-A and HLA-B alleles for most subjects in the first cohort. In a later analysis, most CMV-associated TCR beta chains were found to appear HLA-restricted, with HLA associations seemingly driven largely by CMV exposure. The authors suggested that the approach could potentially be extended to other disease states and immunological phenotypes. A few of the identified cytomegalovirus-associated TCR beta chains were confirmed in vitro to be specific for cytomegalovirus antigens. In a later genetic analysis, a missense DCLRE1C variant was associated with V-gene and J-gene trimming of TCR beta chains, and the association was replicated in an independent cohort. Because some donors lacked HLA typing at each locus, the association tests relied only on the typed subset. The cohort was sequenced for TCR beta chains only, and without alpha or paired-chain data the features that could be detected were limited. Sequencing depth was assumed to be roughly uniform across donors in the presence/absence analyses, though that assumption may not hold. Strong co-occurrence of HLA alleles, especially DR and DQ, made assigning TCR associations to individual alleles difficult. CMV serostatus was the only immune exposure information available for the cohort. In an earlier analysis of 587 of the donors, most TCR beta V segments appeared in productive rearrangements about 87% or about 30% of the time, broadly matching IMGT annotations. The study gave a list of 150 to 200 TCR beta chains associated with cytomegalovirus. Seventeen rarely observed V segments, including chromosome 9 orphons, were excluded from the earlier analysis of about 610 of the donors because counts were too low. The classifier was reported to diagnose cytomegalovirus status with high specificity and sensitivity in both the original and validation cohorts. A cluster of highly shared sequence variants was judged likely to be a technical artifact of the sequencing pipeline. A later analysis found that TCR association rates varied across HLA loci, with DRB1 alleles showing the most associated TCRs and HLA-C alleles the fewest. Correlated functional status among segregating V segments might reflect linkage disequilibrium, but an unknown experimental factor could not be ruled out. Most TCR sequences were observed very rarely across donors, whereas some public TCRs were present in many individuals. A later genetic analysis reported fewer N-insertions in productive TCRs among donors in an Asian-associated ancestry cluster than the roughly 720-donor mean. A later analysis reported that several top co-occurrence clusters appeared linked to parvovirus B19, influenza, CMV and Epstein-Barr virus. Compared with equally common non-associated chains, HLA-associated TCR beta chains in a later analysis were more clonally expanded and had lower generation probabilities. Specific HLA alleles were associated with about 17,000 TCR beta sequences at a false discovery rate of 0.05 in a later analysis.

The library was built by means of the immunoSEQ multiplex PCR assay. The multiplex PCR relied on a mix of 60 forward primers for TCR Vbeta segments and 13 reverse primers for TCR Jbeta segments. The CDR3 region of rearranged TCR beta genes was amplified from genomic DNA with a multiplex PCR assay. The Illumina HiSeq System was used to sequence the amplified TCR beta libraries as 87-base-pair reads. As for the authors' bioinformatics: A later analysis counted approximately 84 million unique TCR beta chains across the 600 to 850 repertoires, and around 9.9 million of these chains were shared by at least two donors. To remove PCR and sequencing errors, raw reads were error-corrected and collapsed into unique sequences using a nearest-neighbor algorithm that merged closely related sequences. V, D and J gene segments were assigned by aligning CDR3 sequences to IMGT reference sequences. For a sequence to be retained, a match of at least six nucleotides to both a V gene segment and a J gene segment was required. Rearrangements were classified as productive when the CDR3 lacked stop codons and remained in frame with V and J, and all other rearrangements were classified as non-productive. Following IMGT convention, CDR3 was defined as the stretch from the second conserved V-encoded cysteine up to the conserved J-encoded phenylalanine. The earlier analysis of around 640 of the donors excluded sequences that lacked an unambiguous match to a single V gene segment. An earlier analysis of 587 of the donors called V segments functional above 56.7% productive rearrangements and segregating when the between-donor standard deviation exceeded 5%. A statistical classification framework was developed to diagnose cytomegalovirus status using the catalog of TCR beta chain sequences. In a later analysis, TCR nucleotide sequences were compared against IMGT/GENE-DB human TR gene sequences so that V and J genes could be assigned. Using the TCRdist pipeline, a later analysis assigned CDR3 sequences along with most-parsimonious VDJ recombination scenarios. In a later analysis, each TCR beta chain was defined by its CDR3 amino acid sequence together with its V-gene family, and reads without a unique V-gene family were excluded. A later analysis removed 500 to 650 highly shared, low-generation-probability nucleotide sequences to deal with suspected cross-contamination and a sequencing artifact. For each public chain, a later analysis derived a clonal expansion index from normalized ranks of inferred template counts within each repertoire. A later analysis computed generation probabilities with a VDJ recombination model fitted to out-of-frame rearrangements, and checked the results against IGoR. A later analysis scored TCR-TCR, TCR-HLA and TCR-CMV co-occurrence with hypergeometric tests, applying a repertoire-size bias correction to TCR pairs. To estimate false discovery rates, a later analysis permuted the HLA or CMV assignments 20 times. In a later analysis, co-occurring TCRs were grouped using DBSCAN, and TCRdist sequence similarity was added for clustering within HLA-allele-positive subsets. For co-occurrence clustering, repertoires with fewer than 30,000 or more than 120,000 public chains were excluded, along with 4 to 6 repertoires with anomalous nucleotide sharing. Not all clones reach the TCRdb copy of this immuneACCESS table, which keeps in-frame sequences only. Checked studies attribute under half of the gap to unresolved V genes and leave the rest unexplained. Clone size and V and J calls were adopted from that table, with D and trimming inferred from the DNA. The sample yields 95,000 to 150,000 clones; approximately 80% were counted once. The ten largest clonotypes hold roughly 13% of the sample.

What was sequenced was PBMCs. The receptor chain draws on TRBV7-3 and TRBJ2-1; TRBD2 aligns with 10 central bases. This TCR was sampled from a woman between 40 and 50 years old in good health and CMV-seropositive. This receptor carries the CDR3 CASSYGTSVTNEQFF. The nucleotides read TGTGCCAGCAGCTACGGGACTAGCGTAACCAATGAGCAGTTCTTC.